The 2 T cell receptor beta chains below all came from one sample that was sequenced in a study of cytomegalovirus exposure and HLA in healthy donors (dated by TCRdb to between 2016 and 2019). Libraries were built with the immunoSEQ multiplex PCR assay. The multiplex PCR relied on a mix of 60 forward primers for TCR Vbeta segments and 13 reverse primers for TCR Jbeta segments. The immuneACCESS repertoire file appears here via TCRdb, limited to in-frame rearrangements. These files lack a portion of the clones; in checked studies, under half of the deficit traces to unresolved V genes, and the cause of the others is not known. The table for this sample shows 130,000 or so clones. The ten largest make up 1.7% of the sample. Specimen: PBMCs. These receptors were obtained from a man younger than 30 in good health and CMV-seronegative.

The chain links TRBV14 to TRBJ2-3; 14 nucleotides agree with TRBD2. The V and J ends lost 1 base and 5 bases, in that order; junction bases with no gene match: 5. This CDR3 is built from 17 residues. Germline CDR1 SGHDN, CDR2 FVKESK. For the CDR3, the DNA is TGTGCCAGCAGCCAAGGGACTAGCGGGGGGCGCGGAGATACGCAGTATTTT. It yields the protein CASSQGTSGGRGDTQYF.

The chain employs TRBV7-2 and TRBJ2-7; perhaps TRBD2 as D (6 bases). This CDR3 contains 12 residues. Trimming removed 0 bases at V and 6 bases at J, with 6 bases between. Germline assignment: CDR1 SGHTA and CDR2 FQGNSA. The CDR3 sequence is CASSLAGLEQYF. CDR3 sequence (DNA): TGTGCCAGCAGCTTAGCGGGACTCGAGCAGTACTTC.